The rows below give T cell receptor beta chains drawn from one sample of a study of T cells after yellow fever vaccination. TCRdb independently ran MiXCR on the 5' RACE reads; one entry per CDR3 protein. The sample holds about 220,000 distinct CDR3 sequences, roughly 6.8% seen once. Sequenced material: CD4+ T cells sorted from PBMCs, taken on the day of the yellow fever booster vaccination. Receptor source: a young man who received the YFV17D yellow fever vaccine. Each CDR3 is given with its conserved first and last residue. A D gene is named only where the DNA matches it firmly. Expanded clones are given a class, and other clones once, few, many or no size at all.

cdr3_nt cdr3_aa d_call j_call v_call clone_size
TGTGCCAGCAGCCAGCGAGCCTCAAACTATGGCTACACCTTC CASSQRASNYGYTF . TRBJ1-2 TRBV14 few
TGCAGCGTTGTTCTGGCGGGGACCTACGAGCAGTACTTC CSVVLAGTYEQYF . TRBJ2-7 TRBV29-1 many
TGCAGTGCTAGAGATCCCGGGCCCAGAGGGGGGGAGACCCAGTACTTC CSARDPGPRGGETQYF . TRBJ2-5 TRBV20-1 .
TGTGCCAGCAGCTTACACGCGATCGGGACTAGCGGGCCAGAGCAGTTCTTC CASSLHAIGTSGPEQFF TRBD2 TRBJ2-1 TRBV7-3 .
TGCAGCGTCGCTAGCGGGACCCAGTACTTC CSVASGTQYF TRBD2 TRBJ2-5 TRBV29-1 many
TGTGCCAGCAGGGAAGGACAGGGGAAAGGAAATGGCTACACCTTC CASREGQGKGNGYTF TRBD1 TRBJ1-2 TRBV12-3/TRBV12-4 many
TGCAGTGCTGCGACTGACTCTTTACCCCATGGCTACACCTTC CSAATDSLPHGYTF . TRBJ1-2 TRBV20-1 few
TGCAGTGCTAGATCGCAGCATAGAGATACGCAGTATTTT CSARSQHRDTQYF . TRBJ2-3 TRBV20-1 many
TGTGCCAGCAGCTTAGCTGTCCGGGGTCCTCACACAGATACGCAGTATTTT CASSLAVRGPHTDTQYF . TRBJ2-3 TRBV7-9 many
TGCGCCAGCAGCGAAACAGGGAGTTGGGTTTCCTACGAGCAGTACTTC CASSETGSWVSYEQYF . TRBJ2-7 TRBV10-2 .
TGCGCCAGCAGCCCACGGGGCCAGTACAATGAGCAGTTCTTC CASSPRGQYNEQFF . TRBJ2-1 TRBV4-3 few
TGTGCCAGCAGCTTAGCGTCGGGGGGACTAAGCTACGAGCAGTACTTC CASSLASGGLSYEQYF TRBD2 TRBJ2-7 TRBV7-2 .
TGTGCCAGCAGTTCGGGGGGGACTAGCGGGAGGACAGATACGCAGTATTTT CASSSGGTSGRTDTQYF TRBD2 TRBJ2-3 TRBV6-5 many
TGTGCCAGCAGCGGAATCTATGGCTACACCTTC CASSGIYGYTF . TRBJ1-2 TRBV7-2 few
TGTGCCAGCAGCGCCCCGGGACAGGGACGCAATCAGCCCCAGCATTTT CASSAPGQGRNQPQHF TRBD1 TRBJ1-5 TRBV7-2 many
TGCAGTGCTACCGGAGTGAGGGGGCTGGGGGAGACCCAGTACTTC CSATGVRGLGETQYF TRBD1 TRBJ2-5 TRBV20-1 many
TGCGCCAGCAGTTATTTAGGAGCGGGCCCCTACAATGAGCAGTTCTTC CASSYLGAGPYNEQFF . TRBJ2-1 TRBV5-1 many
TGCAGTGCTAGAGATGTTACTAGCGGGTTCTCCTACGAGCAGTACTTC CSARDVTSGFSYEQYF TRBD2 TRBJ2-7 TRBV20-1 .
TGCGCCAGCAGCCAAGATCGCCTGGGGGCAGGGAGGTACCTAAACATTCAGTACTTC CASSQDRLGAGRYLNIQYF . TRBJ2-4 TRBV4-3 many
TGCAGCGTTGGGGACGACAGGGCCTACGAGCAGTACTTC CSVGDDRAYEQYF TRBD1 TRBJ2-7 TRBV29-1 many
TGTGCCAGCAGCTTATACAGTGGGAAGACCCAGTACTTC CASSLYSGKTQYF . TRBJ2-5 TRBV7-9 many
TGTGCCAGCAGTTCTCTAGCCCACATCAATGAGCAGTTCTTC CASSSLAHINEQFF . TRBJ2-1 TRBV6-2/TRBV6-3 many
TGCGCCAGCAGCGCACTAGCGGCGAACTACGAGCAGTACTTC CASSALAANYEQYF TRBD2 TRBJ2-7 TRBV5-1 .
TGTGCCAGCAGTCTCACAGGGCCGGAGCAGCCCCAGCATTTT CASSLTGPEQPQHF . TRBJ1-5 TRBV12-3/TRBV12-4 many
TGTGCCAGCAGTTTGGGCTCGACCGAGACCCAGTACTTC CASSLGSTETQYF . TRBJ2-5 TRBV12-3/TRBV12-4 many
TGCAGTGCTAGAGCGGGAGGGCCCTCAGATACGCAGTATTTT CSARAGGPSDTQYF TRBD2 TRBJ2-3 TRBV20-1 .